This paragraph covers one T cell receptor (beta chain) sequence. Here immunoSEQ multiplex PCR was the method, and the copy in TCRdb shows in-frame clones only, minus some. The table lists about 430,000 clones, about 88% of them singletons. The CDR3 is 15 amino acids. With 2 bases clipped from V and 6 bases from J, the junction kept 5 bases outside the gene matches. Germline V lookup: CDR1 SNHLY, CDR2 FYNNEI. The entry originates in a study of blood T cell repertoires in COVID-19. Participants in the exposed group had met a COVID-19 case in the 2 weeks before joining the study. This receptor was taken from a woman between 18 and 30 years old who had been exposed to COVID-19. Sequenced input: PBMCs or T cells enriched from blood (not recorded which). The chain has TRBV2 and TRBJ2-2; TRBD2 agrees at 8 bases. The CDR3 nucleotides read TGTGCCAGCAGTGAACGACTAGCGCCCTCCGGGGAGCTGTTTTTT. Its protein product is CASSERLAPSGELFF.